These 20 T cell receptor beta chains were sequenced from one sample in a study of blood T cell repertoires in COVID-19. Sequenced by immunoSEQ multiplex PCR; TCRdb stores in-frame clones only, minus some. This sample has around 280,000 clones, with approximately 86% found just once. The sequenced material came from peripheral blood. The origin of the receptors is a woman between 45 and 60 years old with active or convalescent COVID-19.

The chain has TRBV6-5 and TRBJ1-5; 10 positions match TRBD1. Germline CDR1 reads MNHEY; CDR2 reads SVGAGI. The CDR3 has 15 residues. Trimming cost V 6 bases and J 5 bases; bases outside gene matches: 7. CDR3 sequence: CASRRDRGSDQPQHF. CDR3 sequence (DNA): TGTGCCAGCAGGAGGGACAGGGGATCGGATCAGCCCCAGCATTTT.

The V gene is TRBV7-8, the J gene TRBJ1-1; 8 nucleotides align to TRBD1. The CDR3 extends over 14 amino acids. With V trimmed by 5 bases and J by 4 bases, 6 bases remained unmatched. In germline, CDR1 is SGHVS, CDR2 FQNEAQ. DNA for the CDR3: TGTGCCAGCAGCCGGACAGGGTCTACCACTGAAGCTTTCTTT. Amino acids: CASSRTGSTTEAFF.

This chain uses TRBV7-9 with TRBJ2-2; 8 bases agree with TRBD2. Trimming took 5 bases from V and 1 from J; bases not matched to a gene: 3. This CDR3 has 15 amino acids. CDR1 SEHNR and CDR2 FQNEAQ come from the germline V gene (reference sequence). This chain's CDR3 is CASSKLAGNTGELFF. The CDR3 DNA is TGTGCCAGCAGCAAGCTAGCGGGGAACACCGGGGAGCTGTTTTTT.

The rearrangement links TRBV19 to TRBJ1-2; 9 nucleotides match TRBD1. V trimming: 10 bases; J trimming: 6 bases; junction bases outside the gene matches: 6. CDR3 length: 12 amino acids. Germline V gives CDR1 LNHDA, CDR2 SQIVND (reference sequence). The CDR3 loop is CATHRGLDGYTF. The CDR3 DNA is TGTGCCACCCACAGGGGGCTTGATGGCTACACCTTC.

J is TRBJ2-1 and V is TRBV7-9; 12 nucleotides align to TRBD2. The length of the CDR3 is 16 residues. Germline lookup yields CDR1 SEHNR and CDR2 FQNEAQ (reference sequence). With V trimmed by 1 base and J by 7 bases, 5 bases remained unmatched. CDR3 in amino acids: CASSLVFGTSGNEQFF. For the CDR3, the DNA is TGTGCCAGCAGCTTAGTGTTCGGGACTAGCGGGAATGAGCAGTTCTTC.

This clone was counted ten times or more. The chain carries TRBV6-5 and TRBJ2-7; D remains unclear. There are 13 residues in the CDR3. Trimming cost V 5 bases and J 1 base, with 9 bases left between them. The germline gives CDR1 MNHEY, CDR2 SVGAGI. The CDR3 DNA is TGTGCCAGCAGTATCGAGCAATCCTACGAGCAGTACTTC. As protein: CASSIEQSYEQYF.

This clone has a handful of counts. V and J are TRBV18 and TRBJ1-1, with 8 nucleotides matching TRBD1. Germline V gives CDR1 KGHSH, CDR2 LQKENI. CDR3 length: 12 residues. Unmatched junction bases numbered 3, after V lost 5 bases and J lost 7 bases. The CDR3 region has the DNA TGTGCCAGCTCAACCGGACAGGGTGAAGCTTTCTTT. Its translation is CASSTGQGEAFF.

The chain is built from TRBV11-2 and TRBJ2-1; the D is unclear. CDR3 length: 17 residues. V was shortened by 5 bases and J by 4 bases, with 21 bases between the two germline ends. Germline CDR1 reads SGHAT; CDR2 reads FQNNGV. As DNA, the CDR3 is TGTGCCAGCAGCCCAAGCTGGGCCAACCCACCTTACAATGAGCAGTTCTTC. Amino acids: CASSPSWANPPYNEQFF.

This clone was found a few times. The J gene is TRBJ1-1, the V gene TRBV27; possibly TRBD1 for D (5 bases). This CDR3 is 14 amino acids long. Germline CDR1 and CDR2: MNHEY and SMNVEV (reference sequence). V lost 2 bases and J 6 bases, leaving 13 bases between the germline ends. The chain's CDR3 is CASSLNGGKAEAFF. The CDR3 DNA is TGTGCCAGCAGTTTAAACGGGGGAAAGGCTGAAGCTTTCTTT.

This chain uses TRBV21-1 with TRBJ1-2; no DNA check was done on the table's D call, TRBD1. TRBV21-1 is marked as a pseudogene. This CDR3 contains 11 residues. The CDR3 DNA sequence: TGTGCCAGCAGCAAATCAAAAAGCTACACCTTC. Translated, it gives CASSKSKSYTF.

The CDR3 spells CAIGMGRLSSYNEQFF. The CDR3 DNA sequence: TGTGCCATTGGGATGGGGCGTTTAAGCTCCTACAATGAGCAGTTCTTC. V and J are TRBV10-3 and TRBJ2-1; a weak D match, TRBD1 (5 bases). Germline CDR1 is ENHRY and CDR2 is SYGVKD. Trimming removed 9 bases from V and 0 bases from J, with 18 bases in between. The CDR3 totals 16 residues.

The J gene is TRBJ1-3, the V gene TRBV11-2; 10 bases line up with TRBD1. Per germline, CDR1 SGHAT and CDR2 FQNNGV. The CDR3 consists of 19 residues. With V trimmed by 5 bases and J by 4 bases, 17 bases remained unmatched. CDR3 sequence: CASSPRPGQGILGGNTIYF. CDR3 sequence (DNA): TGTGCCAGCAGCCCGAGACCGGGACAGGGGATACTAGGAGGAAACACCATATATTTT. The whole variable domain, remainder taken from reference TRBV11-2 and TRBJ1-3, is EAGVAQSPRYKIIEKRQSVAFWCNPISGHATLYWYQQILGQGPKLLIQFQNNGVVDDSQLPKDRFSAERLKGVDSTLKIQPAKLEDSAVYLCASSPRPGQGILGGNTIYFGEGSWLTVV.

This clone occurred once. The chain uses TRBV30 and TRBJ1-6; TRBD1 matches 8 bases. The length of the CDR3 is 16 residues. J gave up 7 bases and V 3 bases, and 11 bases lay outside the gene matches. Germline CDR1 GTSNPN, CDR2 SVGIG (reference sequence). The CDR3 DNA sequence: TGTGCCTGGAGCCTCCTCGGACAGGGAGACAATTCACCCCTCCACTTT. Residues: CAWSLLGQGDNSPLHF. Complete variable domain (other parts from reference TRBV30 and TRBJ1-6): SQTIHQWPATLVQPVGSPLSLECTVEGTSNPNLYWYRQAAGRGLQLLFYSVGIGQISSEVPQNLSASRPQDRQFILSSKKLLLSDSGFYLCAWSLLGQGDNSPLHFGNGTRLTVT.

CDR3 coding DNA: TGCGCCAGCAGCCAAGTGCGCGATCGGAACACTGAAGCTTTCTTT. This gives the protein CASSQVRDRNTEAFF. V gene TRBV4-1 combines with J gene TRBJ1-1; D not certain. Germline values: CDR1 MGHRA, CDR2 YSYEKL. V was trimmed by 1 base and J by 1 base, leaving 10 bases between them. CDR3 length: 15 amino acids.

The V and J genes are TRBV5-1 and TRBJ2-3; the D gene is possibly TRBD1 (5 bases). In germline, CDR1 is SGHRS, CDR2 YFSETQ. The ends were cut back, 0 bases at V and 0 bases at J, with 17 bases in the middle. The CDR3 consists of 18 residues. The CDR3 here is CASSLGGRFMSSTDTQYF. Here the CDR3 DNA reads TGCGCCAGCAGCTTGGGGGGCCGTTTCATGTCTAGCACAGATACGCAGTATTTT.

The V and J genes are TRBV25-1 and TRBJ2-1; 11 bases fit TRBD2. The CDR3 extends over 15 amino acids. Germline loops: CDR1 MGHDK, CDR2 SYGVNS. With 4 bases clipped from V and 6 bases from J, the junction kept 5 bases outside the gene matches. The DNA of the CDR3 is TGTGCCAGCAGTGTGGGGACTAGCGGCGTCAATGAGCAGTTCTTC. This codes for CASSVGTSGVNEQFF.

This chain links TRBV6-6 with TRBJ1-2, with 12 bases matching TRBD1. The germline gives CDR1 MNHNY, CDR2 SVGAGI (reference sequence). Losses at the gene ends were 6 bases for V and 8 bases for J; bases not matched to a gene: 10. The CDR3 spans 15 residues. CDR3 in amino acids: CASRSGGQGAWGYTF. In DNA form, the CDR3 reads TGTGCCAGCAGGAGCGGGGGACAGGGGGCATGGGGCTACACCTTC.

This clone showed up just once. This rearrangement joins TRBV28 to TRBJ2-7; possible D gene TRBD2, 5 bases. CDR3 length: 19 residues. The V end lost 1 base, the J end lost 0 bases, and 22 bases lay between the germline ends. Germline assignment: CDR1 MDHEN and CDR2 SYDVKM. As DNA, the CDR3 is TGTGCCAGCAGTTTATACCCCCCGAGGGTGAAGCGGAGCTCCTACGAGCAGTACTTC. Encoded protein: CASSLYPPRVKRSSYEQYF.

This clone was seen a handful of times. The sample contains more than one DNA sequence encoding this CDR3. The CDR3 nucleotides read TGTGCCAGCAGCTTCGGGACAGGGTTTGAAAAACTGTTTTTT. It codes for CASSFGTGFEKLFF. The V and J genes are TRBV11-2 and TRBJ1-4; 9 nucleotides line up with TRBD1. Germline CDR1 reads SGHAT; CDR2 reads FQNNGV. The trim removed 3 bases at V and 7 bases at J, leaving 3 bases unmatched. The CDR3 extends over 14 amino acids.

This chain connects TRBV7-2 to TRBJ2-1; TRBD2 aligns across 9 bases. Trimming took 4 bases from V and 5 from J; bases not matched to a gene: 12. The CDR3 extends over 17 amino acids. Germline V lookup: CDR1 SGHTA, CDR2 FQGNSA. The CDR3 here is CASSSPPGSGSNNEQFF. The CDR3 region has the DNA TGTGCCAGCAGCTCTCCCCCGGGTAGCGGGAGTAACAATGAGCAGTTCTTC.